These 16 T cell receptor beta chains were sequenced from one sample in a study of blood T cell repertoires in COVID-19. Profiled with immunoSEQ multiplex PCR; TCRdb holds only in-frame clones, not every one. Altogether some 70,000 clones are present, around 92% being singletons, with the ten largest covering under 15%. The source material was peripheral blood. These receptors originate from a human donor with active COVID-19. The donor label of this sample is uncertain.

This chain joins TRBV5-6 and TRBJ2-1; TRBD1 might be the D (5 bases). Germline-derived CDR1 and CDR2 are SGHDT and YYEEEE. Deletions cut 0 bases from V and 0 bases from J, with 13 bases between. The CDR3 has 17 amino acids. The CDR3 loop reads CASSLEAGWSSYNEQFF. The CDR3 coding sequence is TGTGCCAGCAGCTTGGAGGCAGGGTGGAGCTCCTACAATGAGCAGTTCTTC. The full variable domain, rest sourced from reference TRBV5-6 and TRBJ2-1, is DAGVTQSPTHLIKTRGQQVTLRCSPKSGHDTVSWYQQALGQGPQFIFQYYEEEERQRGNFPDRFSGHQFPNYSSELNVNALLLGDSALYLCASSLEAGWSSYNEQFFGPGTRLTVL.

The chain is built from TRBV6-2 or TRBV6-3 and TRBJ2-1, with a possible D match to TRBD2 (5 bases). Germline V lookup: CDR1 MNHEY, CDR2 SVGEGT. The CDR3 has 14 amino acids. V was trimmed by 2 bases and J by 4 bases, leaving 9 bases between them. CDR3 nucleotide sequence: TGTGCCAGCAGTTACGAGGGAGCGTACAATGAGCAGTTCTTC. It codes for CASSYEGAYNEQFF.

The chain uses TRBV5-6 and TRBJ2-7, with TRBD1 as a possible D gene (5 bases). Germline values: CDR1 SGHDT, CDR2 YYEEEE. The CDR3 loop spans 14 amino acids. The V and J ends lost 0 bases and 0 bases respectively, with 7 bases between them. CDR3 protein: CASSLGGRSYEQYF. The CDR3 nucleotides are TGTGCCAGCAGCTTGGGGGGCCGCTCCTACGAGCAGTACTTC.

CDR3 region: CASSSGLSSGNTIYF. CDR3 bases: TGTGCCAGCTCATCTGGACTGTCCTCTGGAAACACCATATATTTT. V is TRBV18 and J is TRBJ1-3, with D unclear. Trimming removed 5 bases from V and 0 bases from J, with 11 bases in between. The germline V gene has CDR1 KGHSH and CDR2 LQKENI. CDR3 size: 15 residues.

In DNA form, the CDR3 reads TGCGCCAGCAGCCAAGATGAACGACAGGGGGCCTACGAGCAGTACTTC. Its protein product is CASSQDERQGAYEQYF. The J gene is TRBJ2-7, the V gene TRBV4-3; TRBD1 agrees at 9 bases. The V gene's germline CDR1 is LGHNA and CDR2 YSLEER. This CDR3 is built from 16 residues. Germline trimming cut 0 bases from V and 2 bases from J; bases unmatched to any gene: 5.

The CDR3 protein is CASSRSGTRNFNEQFF. The DNA of the CDR3 is TGTGCCAGCAGTCGCTCGGGGACACGGAACTTCAATGAGCAGTTCTTC. J is TRBJ2-1 and V is TRBV5-4, with D possibly being TRBD1 (6 bases). This CDR3 has 16 amino acids. The V gene's germline CDR1 is SGHNT and CDR2 YYREEE (reference sequence). The V and J ends lost 5 bases and 6 bases respectively, with 21 bases between them.

This chain joins TRBV27 and TRBJ2-1, with D possibly being TRBD2 (5 bases). CDR3 size: 16 residues. Germline-derived CDR1 and CDR2 are MNHEY and SMNVEV (reference sequence). V was trimmed by 6 bases and J by 0 bases, leaving 15 bases between them. CDR3 sequence: CASSAVSGSSYNEQFF. In DNA form, the CDR3 reads TGTGCCAGCAGCGCCGTGAGCGGAAGCTCCTACAATGAGCAGTTCTTC.

This clone was picked up one time. The rearrangement uses TRBV28 and TRBJ2-7; 7 nucleotides agree with TRBD2. In germline, CDR1 is MDHEN, CDR2 SYDVKM. Losses at the gene ends were 4 bases for V and 0 bases for J; bases not matched to a gene: 6. The CDR3 extends over 15 amino acids. CDR3 region: CASSSRTGGSYEQYF. CDR3 nucleotide sequence: TGTGCCAGCAGTTCCCGGACGGGGGGCTCCTACGAGCAGTACTTC.

The chain is built from TRBV28 and TRBJ2-6; possible D gene TRBD1, 6 bases. The CDR3 contains 16 residues. Trimming took 1 base from V and 2 from J, leaving 9 bases between them. Germline V CDR1 and CDR2: MDHEN, SYDVKM. The CDR3 DNA is TGTGCCAGCAGTTTATTCCAGGGGACTGGGGCCAACGTCCTGACTTTC. Amino acid sequence: CASSLFQGTGANVLTF.

The chain carries TRBV25-1 and TRBJ2-4; 7 bases align to TRBD1. Germline V gives CDR1 MGHDK, CDR2 SYGVNS. This CDR3 is 16 amino acids long. With V trimmed by 0 bases and J by 0 bases, 2 bases remained unmatched. The CDR3: CASSEYQGVAKNIQYF. CDR3 sequence (DNA): TGTGCCAGCAGTGAATACCAGGGGGTAGCCAAAAACATTCAGTACTTC.

The V gene is TRBV11-2, the J gene TRBJ2-1; 12 nucleotides match TRBD2. Trimming cost V 2 bases and J 8 bases; bases outside gene matches: 4. CDR1 is SGHAT and CDR2 is FQNNGV in the germline V gene. The CDR3 has 15 amino acids. Here the CDR3 DNA reads TGTGCCAGCAGCTTACTAGCGGGAGGGCCGGATGAGCAGTTCTTC. Protein: CASSLLAGGPDEQFF.

This clone was counted a single time. The genes are TRBV19 and TRBJ1-5, with a tentative D call TRBD1 (5 bases). The CDR3 loop spans 12 amino acids. Germline-derived CDR1 and CDR2 are LNHDA and SQIVND (reference sequence). The V and J ends lost 9 bases and 6 bases respectively, with 12 bases between them. CDR3 nucleotides: TGTGCCAGCGGACGGGGGAGTCAGCCCCAGCATTTT. It yields the protein CASGRGSQPQHF.

The V call is TRBV19, the J call TRBJ2-1, with 11 bases lining up with TRBD2. The V gene's germline CDR1 is LNHDA and CDR2 SQIVND (reference sequence). CDR3 length: 15 residues. The V and J ends lost 10 bases and 10 bases, in that order; junction bases with no gene match: 15. Here the CDR3 DNA reads TGTGCCACCAGGGGGGCTAGCGGGAGGTTGGGGGAGCAGTTCTTC. Its protein product is CATRGASGRLGEQFF.

The V gene is TRBV4-1, the J gene TRBJ2-7; D is undetermined. Germline-derived CDR1 and CDR2 are MGHRA and YSYEKL. The CDR3 spans 13 residues. V was trimmed by 4 bases and J by 6 bases, leaving 13 bases between them. The CDR3 protein is CASSLSRDGEQYF. For the CDR3, the DNA is TGCGCCAGCAGCCTAAGTCGAGATGGCGAGCAGTACTTC.

V is TRBV18 and J is TRBJ1-1; the D is unclear. Germline V gene data show CDR1 as KGHSH and CDR2 as LQKENI. Trimming removed 6 bases from V and 3 bases from J, with 14 bases in between. The CDR3 spans 14 residues. The CDR3 DNA follows: TGTGCCAGCTCCCCGATCGCGGAGTACACTGAAGCTTTCTTT. Translation gives CASSPIAEYTEAFF.

The chain carries TRBV19 and TRBJ2-1, with 11 bases identical to TRBD2. The trim removed 4 bases at V and 8 bases at J, leaving 13 bases unmatched. The V gene's germline CDR1 is LNHDA and CDR2 SQIVND (reference sequence). The CDR3 length is 17 residues. As DNA, the CDR3 is TGTGCCAGTAGTACCTATCAACTAGCGGGGGCGAGAGATGAGCAGTTCTTC. Translated: CASSTYQLAGARDEQFF.